The clone carrying this T cell receptor (beta chain) was detected once. The sample comes from a study of blood T cell repertoires in COVID-19. CDR1 and CDR2 (germline): SNHLY, FYNNEI. The CDR3 consists of 14 residues. V lost 3 bases, J lost 3 bases, and 9 bases lay in between. Across 20 to 25 US areas, participants ranged in age from about 18 to 90 years. Cohorts were determined from participant-reported clinical history. In the study's own analysis: Estimation of nucleated cell counts relied on the amplification of reference gene primers. This table comes from immunoSEQ multiplex PCR, and its TCRdb copy is limited to in-frame clones, with some not included. V, J and clone size were drawn from that table, and D and trimming were deduced from the DNA. The table lists about 330,000 clones, 85% to 90% of them singletons.

Input material: PBMCs or T cells enriched from blood (not recorded which). This receptor was identified in a woman aged 18-29 years who had recovered from COVID-19. The J gene is TRBJ1-3, the V gene TRBV2; no clear D gene. CDR3 sequence: CASSDRLGGNTIYF. In DNA, the CDR3 is TGTGCCAGCAGTGACAGACTTGGTGGAAACACCATATATTTT.